Each of the 6 T cell receptor beta chains below was sequenced from the same sample in a study of control samples from healthy donors and cancer patients. The protocol was immunoSEQ multiplex PCR, while the TCRdb copy is restricted to in-frame clones and leaves out a portion. The table includes some 150,000 clones, approximately 91% detected once. The sequencing sample was made of blood. The receptors shown here come from a man in his thirties or forties in good health.

The chain joins TRBV7-9 to TRBJ2-1; 9 nucleotides match TRBD1. This CDR3 is built from 14 residues. Trimming at V came to 1 base and at J to 6 bases, leaving 1 base not matched to a gene. The germline gives CDR1 SEHNR, CDR2 FQNEAQ (reference sequence). CDR3 nucleotide sequence: TGTGCCAGCAGCTTAGGACAGGGGGGCAATGAGCAGTTCTTC. Amino acid sequence: CASSLGQGGNEQFF.

CDR3 amino acids: CASFGGQDEKLFF. CDR3 nucleotides: TGTGCCAGCTTCGGAGGGCAGGATGAAAAACTGTTTTTT. J is TRBJ1-4 and V is TRBV2; no definite D call. The germline CDR1 and CDR2 sequences are SNHLY and FYNNEI. The CDR3 runs to 13 residues. Deletions cut 8 bases from V and 6 bases from J, with 13 bases between.

This sequence joins TRBV6-4 and TRBJ1-4; TRBD1 might be the D (6 bases). CDR3 size: 17 residues. The V end lost 2 bases, the J end lost 8 bases, and 21 bases lay between the germline ends. Germline V gene data show CDR1 as MRHNA and CDR2 as SNTAGT. The DNA of the CDR3 is TGTGCCAGCAGTGACAGCAGGGGACACCAAGAACGGGAAAAACTGTTTTTT. As protein: CASSDSRGHQEREKLFF.

This clone showed up just once. This sequence joins TRBV5-6 and TRBJ2-5; 7 bases line up with TRBD1. After removal of 0 bases from V and 11 bases from J, the junction contained 13 bases not matched to a gene. Germline V gene sequence: CDR1 SGHDT, CDR2 YYEEEE. The CDR3 has 15 residues. CDR3 sequence (DNA): TGTGCCAGCAGCTTGGGAACAGGGGTCCTGCTATTGCAGTACTTC. It yields the protein CASSLGTGVLLLQYF.

The chain uses TRBV27 and TRBJ2-1, with 8 bases aligning to TRBD1. Germline CDR1 reads MNHEY; CDR2 reads SMNVEV (reference sequence). The CDR3 is 12 residues long. With V trimmed by 7 bases and J by 9 bases, 5 bases remained unmatched. CDR3 nucleotides: TGTGCCAGCATCGACAGGGGCGGTGAGCAGTTCTTC. Translated: CASIDRGGEQFF.

V usage is TRBV4-3 and J usage is TRBJ2-3; perhaps D is TRBD1 or TRBD2 (5 bases each). The CDR3 sequence is 12 residues long. The V end was cut by 1 base, the J end by 11 bases, with 10 bases between. Germline lookup yields CDR1 LGHNA and CDR2 YSLEER. CDR3 nucleotides: TGCGCCAGCAGCCAAGTTTTGGGGGAGCAGTATTTT. This sequence encodes CASSQVLGEQYF.